Detailed here is one T cell receptor beta chain. In the original workflow: Amplifying reference gene primers gave estimates of nucleated cell counts. Using immunoSEQ multiplex PCR, the repertoire was profiled, and TCRdb retains in-frame clones only, with some absent. V and J calls and clone size are copied from that table; D and trimming were computed from the DNA. This table holds 150,000 to 200,000 clones, approximately 79% found once. The CDR3 runs 14 residues. The V gene's germline CDR1 is MGHDK and CDR2 SYGVNS. The ends were cut back, 4 bases at V and 2 bases at J, with 12 bases in the middle. The data are from a study of blood T cell repertoires in COVID-19. The wider study: Acute and convalescent COVID-19 specimens originated in the United States, Italy and Spain. The cDNA or gDNA used as material had been derived from T cells, B-cell-depleted T cells, or PBMCs.

Source material: peripheral blood. The gene calls are TRBV25-1 and TRBJ2-7; tentative D call: TRBD2 (6 bases). The sequence was obtained from a woman older than 75 with acute or convalescent COVID-19. The CDR3 sequence: CASSVGLPTYEQYF. CDR3 nucleotides: TGTGCCAGCAGTGTGGGACTGCCTACCTACGAGCAGTACTTC.